Detailed here is one T cell receptor beta chain. This clonotype was observed a few times. This receptor's antigen is unknown. Base qualities are missing; no much larger clone stands one base away. The data are from a study of T cells after yellow fever vaccination (dated 2019 in TCRdb). Broadly, across the study: The SMART-Seq v4 Ultra Low Input RNA kit was used to prepare libraries from fractions with low cell numbers. Bulk TCR alpha and beta repertoires were sequenced longitudinally to track T-cell clones before and after primary and booster YFV17D yellow fever vaccination. The cohort comprised two healthy male donors, one aged 18 to 30 and one aged 30 to 40 years. Blood samples were taken at several timepoints before and after primary and secondary immunization, and bulk PBMC replicates and cell subsets were isolated. General findings and caveats noted by the study authors: Most clones expanded after primary vaccination were re-detected after the booster (almost 98% of CD4 and around nine tenths of CD8), suggesting broad memory maintenance. Computational filtering was required because FACS-sorted repertoires could contain abundant contaminating clonotypes from the bulk population. A small fraction of clonotypes showed up in both the CD4 and CD8 compartments, probably as a result of convergent recombination. Compared with the primary T-cell response, the secondary T-cell response was weaker but faster, peaking on day 5 rather than day 15. Only a couple of donors were included in the study, so the extent to which the findings can be generalized is limited.

Cut back by 8 bases and 2 bases, the V and J ends lie 11 bases apart. The germline V gene (reference sequence) supplies CDR1 LGHDT and CDR2 YNNKEL. Counted from cysteine to phenylalanine, this CDR3 has 13 amino acids. Only the CDR3 portion is preserved as DNA: 39 bases, with reading frame beginning at the first base. Sequenced on an Illumina NovaSeq 6000. TCR cDNA was made using 5'RACE template switching, a step that added a universal primer site and unique molecular identifiers. cDNA synthesis was primed from both the TCR alpha and TCR beta constant segments. Library amplification used two PCR steps, and the second PCR step added sample barcodes and sequencing adapters. Sequencing of libraries was done on Illumina HiSeq 2500 (2x100 bp) or NovaSeq (2x150 bp). Turning to the authors' computational methods: Demultiplexing of reads and collapsing into UMI consensus sequences were performed with MIGEC, and V(D)J alignment was carried out with MiXCR. Using edgeR on replicate PBMC samples, clonotypes were called vaccine-responding if FDR was below 0.01 and the log2 fold change was above 5 up to day 15. CD4 or CD8 identity was assigned to each bulk clonotype according to whether the clonotype was present at higher abundance in the sequenced CD4 repertoire or the sequenced CD8 repertoire. TCRdb handled the public reads itself, with Q25 trimming in fastp and clone calling in MiXCR, and kept productive beta chains. Every distinct CDR3 protein forms one entry, paired with its most common genes and DNA. TCRdb, not the authors, supplied the V and J calls. Across this sample there are 300,000 to 400,000 distinct CDR3 sequences, with about 11% seen only once. The ten most abundant clones make up about 3% of the sample.

The sample's treatment or condition label, in plain terms: live attenuated yellow fever vaccine strain. A standard Ficoll-Paque protocol was used to isolate PBMCs from peripheral blood. CD4 and CD8 T-cell fractions were isolated with Dynabeads CD4 and CD8 positive selection kits. TriZol was used to extract RNA from bulk PBMCs, CD4 and CD8 fractions, and dextramer-positive and dextramer-negative fractions. This receptor chain uses TRBV3-1 and TRBJ2-3; the D gene is perhaps TRBD1, on 6 matching bases. This material consisted of CD4+ T cells sorted from PBMCs, taken 45 days after the yellow fever booster vaccination. The receptor comes from a man in his late teens or twenties who received the YFV17D yellow fever vaccine. The DNA sequence is given as TGTGCCAGCTGCGGACAGCTCACAGATACGCAGTATTTT. It is translated as CASCGQLTDTQYF.